The clone carrying this T cell receptor beta chain came up once. The source of the sample is a study of blood T cell repertoires in COVID-19. Study-wide background: The samples span acute and convalescent COVID-19 from the United States, Italy and Spain.

The method was immunoSEQ multiplex PCR; TCRdb's version includes in-frame clones alone and lacks a portion of them. The data contain roughly 190,000 clones, 90% of them singletons. The sequenced material came from peripheral blood. The TCR comes from a man aged 50-59 years with acute or convalescent COVID-19.

CDR3 sequence (DNA): TGTGCCAGCAGTTTGTCTGGACGGGGGGGCCTCTATGAGCAGTTCTTC. It translates to CASSLSGRGGLYEQFF. J is TRBJ2-1 and V is TRBV27; 8 nucleotides agree with TRBD2. The V gene end was trimmed by 3 bases and the J gene end by 8 bases; junction bases not matched to a gene: 12. CDR1 MNHEY and CDR2 SMNVEV come from the germline V gene (reference sequence). This CDR3 spans 16 amino acids.